This TCR beta chain was identified during a study of blood T cell repertoires in COVID-19. The data were produced by immunoSEQ multiplex PCR, yet TCRdb's version contains in-frame clones alone and is incomplete. The table includes approximately 30,000 clones, 70% to 85% detected once. The CDR3 is made up of 14 amino acids. Germline CDR1 and CDR2: GTSNPN and SVGIG (reference sequence). Trimming left V 4 bases short and J 7 bases short, with 17 bases between. The receptor comes from a woman aged 60-75 years with acute or convalescent COVID-19. The V and J genes are TRBV30 and TRBJ1-5; unclear D gene. Sample: peripheral blood. The CDR3 nucleotides are TGTGCCTGGAACCCCCGGAGGGCAAACCAGCCCCAGCATTTT. It encodes CAWNPRRANQPQHF.